This TCR beta chain derives from a study of blood T cell repertoires in COVID-19. V gave up 3 bases and J gave up 6 bases; unmatched junction bases: 8. The CDR3 runs to 15 residues. Germline CDR1 reads KGHSH; CDR2 reads LQKENI. Sequencing was performed with immunoSEQ multiplex PCR; in TCRdb, only in-frame clones are kept and a portion is missing. This sample has around 93,000 clones, with 82% found just once. Sequenced material: peripheral blood. The chain uses TRBV18 and TRBJ2-3; 8 nucleotides agree with TRBD1. This receptor was taken from a man older than 75 with acute or convalescent COVID-19. CDR3 protein: CASSPGQGARDTQYF. The CDR3 nucleotides read TGTGCCAGCTCACCTGGACAGGGCGCCAGGGATACGCAGTATTTT.